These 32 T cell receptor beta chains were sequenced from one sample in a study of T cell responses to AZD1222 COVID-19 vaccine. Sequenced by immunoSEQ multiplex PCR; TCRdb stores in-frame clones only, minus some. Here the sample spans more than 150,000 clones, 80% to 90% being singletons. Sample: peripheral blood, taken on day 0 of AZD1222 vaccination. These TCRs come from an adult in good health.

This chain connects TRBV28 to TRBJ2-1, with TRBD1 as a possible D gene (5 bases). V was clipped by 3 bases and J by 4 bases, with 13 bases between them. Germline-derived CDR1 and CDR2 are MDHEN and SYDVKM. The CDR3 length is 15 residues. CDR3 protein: CASSFTGLSYNEQFF. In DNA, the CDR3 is TGTGCCAGCAGTTTTACAGGTTTAAGTTACAATGAGCAGTTCTTC. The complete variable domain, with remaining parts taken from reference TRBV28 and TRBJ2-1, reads DVKVTQSSRYLVKRTGEKVFLECVQDMDHENMFWYRQDPGLGLRLIYFSYDVKMKEKGDIPEGYSVSREKKERFSLILESASTNQTSMYLCASSFTGLSYNEQFFGPGTRLTVL.

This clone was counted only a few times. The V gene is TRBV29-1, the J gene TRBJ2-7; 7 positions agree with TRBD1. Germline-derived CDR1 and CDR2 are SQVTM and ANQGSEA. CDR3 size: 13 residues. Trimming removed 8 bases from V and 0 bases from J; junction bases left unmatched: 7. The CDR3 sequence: CSPKTGSSYEQYF. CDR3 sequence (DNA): TGCAGCCCTAAGACAGGGAGCTCCTACGAGCAGTACTTC.

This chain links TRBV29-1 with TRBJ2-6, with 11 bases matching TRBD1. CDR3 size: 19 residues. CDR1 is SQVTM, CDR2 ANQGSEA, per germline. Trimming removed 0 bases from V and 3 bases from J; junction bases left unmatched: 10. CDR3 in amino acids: CSVEEVPGQGVFGANVLTF. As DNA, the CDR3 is TGCAGCGTTGAAGAGGTTCCGGGACAGGGGGTCTTTGGGGCCAACGTCCTGACTTTC.

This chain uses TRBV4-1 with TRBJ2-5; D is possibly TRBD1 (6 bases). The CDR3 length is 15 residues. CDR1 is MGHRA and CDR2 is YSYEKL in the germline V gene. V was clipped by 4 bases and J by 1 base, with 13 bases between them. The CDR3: CASSRGRGSQETQYF. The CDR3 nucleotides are TGCGCCAGCAGCCGGGGGCGAGGTAGCCAAGAGACCCAGTACTTC.

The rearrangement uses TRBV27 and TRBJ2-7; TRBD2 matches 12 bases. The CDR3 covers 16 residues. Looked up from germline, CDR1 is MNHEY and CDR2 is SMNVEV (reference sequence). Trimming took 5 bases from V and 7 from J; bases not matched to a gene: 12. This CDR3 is CASSARGSGLAGEQYF. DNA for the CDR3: TGTGCCAGCAGTGCCCGGGGATCCGGACTAGCGGGAGAGCAGTACTTC.

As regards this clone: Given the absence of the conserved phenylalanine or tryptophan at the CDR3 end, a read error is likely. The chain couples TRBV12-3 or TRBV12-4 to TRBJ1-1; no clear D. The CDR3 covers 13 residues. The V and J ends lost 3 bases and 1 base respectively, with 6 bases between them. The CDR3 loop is CASSFNGNTEAFL. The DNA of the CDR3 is TGTGCCAGCAGTTTCAACGGGAACACTGAAGCTTTCCTT.

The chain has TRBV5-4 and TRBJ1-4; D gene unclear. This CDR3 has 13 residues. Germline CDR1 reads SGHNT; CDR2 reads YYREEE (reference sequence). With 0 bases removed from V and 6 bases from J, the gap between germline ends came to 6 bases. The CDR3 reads CASSLAGDEKLFF. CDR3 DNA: TGTGCCAGCAGCTTGGCTGGGGATGAAAAACTGTTTTTT.

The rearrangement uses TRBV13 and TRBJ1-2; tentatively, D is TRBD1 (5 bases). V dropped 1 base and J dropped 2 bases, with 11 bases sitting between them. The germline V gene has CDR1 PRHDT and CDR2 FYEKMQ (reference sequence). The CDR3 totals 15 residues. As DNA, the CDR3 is TGTGCCAGCAGCTTAGTCATTCAGGGCAACTATGGCTACACCTTC. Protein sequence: CASSLVIQGNYGYTF.

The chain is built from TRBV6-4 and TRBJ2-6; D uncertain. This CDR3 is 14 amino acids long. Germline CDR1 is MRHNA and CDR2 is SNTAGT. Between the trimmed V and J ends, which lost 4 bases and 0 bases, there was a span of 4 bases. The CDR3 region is CASSADSGANVLTF. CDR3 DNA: TGTGCCAGCAGTGCCGACTCTGGGGCCAACGTCCTGACTTTC.

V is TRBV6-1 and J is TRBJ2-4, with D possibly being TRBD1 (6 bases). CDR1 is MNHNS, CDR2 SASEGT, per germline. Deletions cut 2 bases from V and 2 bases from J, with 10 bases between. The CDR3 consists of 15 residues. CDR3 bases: TGTGCCAGCAGTGAAATGGGGACAACCAAAAACATTCAGTACTTC. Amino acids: CASSEMGTTKNIQYF.

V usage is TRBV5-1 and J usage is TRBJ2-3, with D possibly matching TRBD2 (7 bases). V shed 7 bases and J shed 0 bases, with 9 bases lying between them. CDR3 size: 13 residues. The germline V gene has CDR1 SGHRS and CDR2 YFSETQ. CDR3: CASGGASTDTQYF. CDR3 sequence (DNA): TGCGCCAGCGGGGGGGCCAGCACAGATACGCAGTATTTT. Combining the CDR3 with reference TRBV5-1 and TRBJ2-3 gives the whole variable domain KAGVTQTPRYLIKTRGQQVTLSCSPISGHRSVSWYQQTPGQGLQFLFEYFSETQRNKGNFPGRFSGRQFSNSRSEMNVSTLELGDSALYLCASGGASTDTQYFGPGTRLTVL.

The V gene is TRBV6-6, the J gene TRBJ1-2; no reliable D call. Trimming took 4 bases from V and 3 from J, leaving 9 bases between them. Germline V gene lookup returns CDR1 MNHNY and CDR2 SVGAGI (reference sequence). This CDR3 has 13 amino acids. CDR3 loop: CASSSEPHYGYTF. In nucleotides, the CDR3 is TGTGCCAGCAGTTCGGAGCCCCACTATGGCTACACCTTC.

The DNA for the CDR3 is TGTGCCAGCAGCTTGACGGGAGGCAATCAGCCCCAGCATTTT. Translated, it gives CASSLTGGNQPQHF. The gene calls are TRBV7-9 and TRBJ1-5; no clear D. Germline assignment: CDR1 SEHNR and CDR2 FQNEAQ (reference sequence). The CDR3 covers 14 residues. The germline V and J ends were trimmed by 3 bases and 2 bases, with 8 bases remaining between them.

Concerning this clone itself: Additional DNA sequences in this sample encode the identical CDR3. The CDR3 sequence is CASSPGSDQPQHF. The CDR3 DNA follows: TGTGCCAGCTCACCCGGGTCAGATCAGCCCCAGCATTTT. The chain joins TRBV18 to TRBJ1-5; D is uncertain. The CDR3 consists of 13 residues. The germline V and J ends were trimmed by 3 bases and 5 bases, with 8 bases remaining between them. Germline V gene sequence: CDR1 KGHSH, CDR2 LQKENI.

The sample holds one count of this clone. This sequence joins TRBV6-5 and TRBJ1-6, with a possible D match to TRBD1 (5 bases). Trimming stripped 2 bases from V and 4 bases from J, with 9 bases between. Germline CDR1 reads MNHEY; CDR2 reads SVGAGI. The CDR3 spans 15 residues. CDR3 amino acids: CASSYGGGYNSPLHF. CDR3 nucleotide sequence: TGTGCCAGCAGTTACGGGGGGGGGTATAATTCACCCCTCCACTTT.

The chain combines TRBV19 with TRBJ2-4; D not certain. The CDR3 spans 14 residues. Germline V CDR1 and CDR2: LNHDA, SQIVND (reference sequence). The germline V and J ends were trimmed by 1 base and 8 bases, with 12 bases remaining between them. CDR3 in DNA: TGTGCCAGTAGTATAGGGACCGCGCCGGACATTCAGTACTTC. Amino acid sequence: CASSIGTAPDIQYF.

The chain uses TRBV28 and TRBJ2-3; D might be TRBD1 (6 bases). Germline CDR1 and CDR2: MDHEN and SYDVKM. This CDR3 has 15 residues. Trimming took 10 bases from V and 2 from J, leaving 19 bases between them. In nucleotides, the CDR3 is TGTGCCACTATACTAGATAGGGGGTCCACAGATACGCAGTATTTT. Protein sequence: CATILDRGSTDTQYF.

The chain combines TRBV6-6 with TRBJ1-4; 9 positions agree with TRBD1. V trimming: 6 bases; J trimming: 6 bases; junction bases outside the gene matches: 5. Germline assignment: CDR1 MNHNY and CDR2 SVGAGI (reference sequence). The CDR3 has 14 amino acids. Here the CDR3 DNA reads TGTGCCAGCAGGCAGACAGGGGGTGATGAAAAACTGTTTTTT. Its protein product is CASRQTGGDEKLFF.

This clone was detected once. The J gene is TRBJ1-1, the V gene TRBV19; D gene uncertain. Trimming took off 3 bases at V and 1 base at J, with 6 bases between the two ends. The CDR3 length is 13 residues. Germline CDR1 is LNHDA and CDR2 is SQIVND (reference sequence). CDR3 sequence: CASSIWGNTEAFF. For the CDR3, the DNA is TGTGCCAGTAGTATTTGGGGGAACACTGAAGCTTTCTTT.

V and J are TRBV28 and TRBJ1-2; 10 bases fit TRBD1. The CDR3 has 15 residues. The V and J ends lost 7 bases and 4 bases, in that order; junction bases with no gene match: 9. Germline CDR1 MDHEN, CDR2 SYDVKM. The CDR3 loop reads CASTATGQGSYGYTF. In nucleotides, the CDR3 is TGTGCCAGCACCGCGACGGGACAGGGGTCCTATGGCTACACCTTC.

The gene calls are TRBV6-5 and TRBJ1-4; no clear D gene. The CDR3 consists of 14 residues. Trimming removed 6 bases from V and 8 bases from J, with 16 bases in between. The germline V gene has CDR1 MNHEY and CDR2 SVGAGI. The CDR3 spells CASRIGGVGEKLFF. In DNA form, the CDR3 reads TGTGCCAGCAGGATAGGAGGAGTGGGAGAAAAACTGTTTTTT.

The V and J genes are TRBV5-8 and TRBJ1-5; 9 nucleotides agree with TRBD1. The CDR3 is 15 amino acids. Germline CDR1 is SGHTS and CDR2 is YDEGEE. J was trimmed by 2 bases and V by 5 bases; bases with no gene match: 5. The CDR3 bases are TGTGCCAGCAGGGAACAGGGGGCCGGCAATCAGCCCCAGCATTTT. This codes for CASREQGAGNQPQHF.

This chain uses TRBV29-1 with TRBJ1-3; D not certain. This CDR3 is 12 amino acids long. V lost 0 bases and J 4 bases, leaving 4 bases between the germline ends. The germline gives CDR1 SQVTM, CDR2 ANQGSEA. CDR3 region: CSVEEGGNTIYF. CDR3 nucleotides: TGCAGCGTTGAAGAAGGAGGAAACACCATATATTTT.

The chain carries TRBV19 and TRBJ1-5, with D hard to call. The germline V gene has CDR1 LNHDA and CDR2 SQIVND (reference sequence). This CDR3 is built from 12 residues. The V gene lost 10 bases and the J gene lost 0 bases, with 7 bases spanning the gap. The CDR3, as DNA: TGTGCCACCTGGGATAGCAATCAGCCCCAGCATTTT. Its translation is CATWDSNQPQHF.

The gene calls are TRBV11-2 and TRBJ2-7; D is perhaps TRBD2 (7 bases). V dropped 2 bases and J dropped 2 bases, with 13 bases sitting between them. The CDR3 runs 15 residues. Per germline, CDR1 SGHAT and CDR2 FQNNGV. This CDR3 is CASSLRGGMPYEQYF. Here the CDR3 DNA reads TGTGCCAGCAGCTTAAGGGGGGGTATGCCCTACGAGCAGTACTTC. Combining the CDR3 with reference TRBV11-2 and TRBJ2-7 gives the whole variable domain EAGVAQSPRYKIIEKRQSVAFWCNPISGHATLYWYQQILGQGPKLLIQFQNNGVVDDSQLPKDRFSAERLKGVDSTLKIQPAKLEDSAVYLCASSLRGGMPYEQYFGPGTRLTVT.

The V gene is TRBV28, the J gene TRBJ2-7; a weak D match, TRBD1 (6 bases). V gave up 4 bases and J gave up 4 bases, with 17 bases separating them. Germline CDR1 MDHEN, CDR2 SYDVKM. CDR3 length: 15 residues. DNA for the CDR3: TGTGCCAGCAGTTCCTGGGGGCAGGGAACATACGAGCAGTACTTC. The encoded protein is CASSSWGQGTYEQYF. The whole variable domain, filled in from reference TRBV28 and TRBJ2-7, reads DVKVTQSSRYLVKRTGEKVFLECVQDMDHENMFWYRQDPGLGLRLIYFSYDVKMKEKGDIPEGYSVSREKKERFSLILESASTNQTSMYLCASSSWGQGTYEQYFGPGTRLTVT.

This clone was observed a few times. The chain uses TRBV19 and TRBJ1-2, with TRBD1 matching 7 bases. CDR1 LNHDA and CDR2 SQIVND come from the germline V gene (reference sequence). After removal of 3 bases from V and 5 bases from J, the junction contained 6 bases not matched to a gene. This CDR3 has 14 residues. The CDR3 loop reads CASSIDRGLYGYTF. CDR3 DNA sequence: TGTGCCAGTAGTATTGATAGGGGGCTGTATGGCTACACCTTC.

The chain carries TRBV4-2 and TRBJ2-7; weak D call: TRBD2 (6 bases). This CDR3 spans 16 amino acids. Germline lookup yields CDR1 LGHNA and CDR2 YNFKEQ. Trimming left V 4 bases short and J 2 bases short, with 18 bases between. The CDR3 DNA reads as TGTGCCAGCAGCCCCGTAGGAGGAGGGAAAACCTACGAGCAGTACTTC. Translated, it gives CASSPVGGGKTYEQYF.

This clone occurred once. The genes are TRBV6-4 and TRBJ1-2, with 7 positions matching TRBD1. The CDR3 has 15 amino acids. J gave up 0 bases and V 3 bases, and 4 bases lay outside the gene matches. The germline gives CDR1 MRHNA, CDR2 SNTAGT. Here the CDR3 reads CASSETGTPNYGYTF. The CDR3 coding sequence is TGTGCCAGCAGTGAGACAGGGACTCCTAACTATGGCTACACCTTC.

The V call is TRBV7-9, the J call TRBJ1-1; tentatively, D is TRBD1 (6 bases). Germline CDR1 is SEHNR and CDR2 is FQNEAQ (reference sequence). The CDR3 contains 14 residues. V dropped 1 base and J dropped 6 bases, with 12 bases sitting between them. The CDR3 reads CASSLEQGSAEAFF. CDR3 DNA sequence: TGTGCCAGCAGCTTAGAACAGGGTTCCGCTGAAGCTTTCTTT.

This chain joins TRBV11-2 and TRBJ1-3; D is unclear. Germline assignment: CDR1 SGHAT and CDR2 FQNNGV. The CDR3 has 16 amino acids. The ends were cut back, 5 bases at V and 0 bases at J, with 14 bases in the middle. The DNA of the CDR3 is TGTGCCAGCAGCGTAAAGGGCGCACTCTCTGGAAACACCATATATTTT. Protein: CASSVKGALSGNTIYF.

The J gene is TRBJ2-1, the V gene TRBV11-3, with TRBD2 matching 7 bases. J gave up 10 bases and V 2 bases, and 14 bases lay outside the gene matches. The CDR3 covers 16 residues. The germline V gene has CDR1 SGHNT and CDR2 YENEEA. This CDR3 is CASSLNVGGDNVEQFF. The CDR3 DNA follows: TGTGCCAGCAGCTTAAATGTGGGAGGGGATAACGTGGAGCAGTTCTTC.